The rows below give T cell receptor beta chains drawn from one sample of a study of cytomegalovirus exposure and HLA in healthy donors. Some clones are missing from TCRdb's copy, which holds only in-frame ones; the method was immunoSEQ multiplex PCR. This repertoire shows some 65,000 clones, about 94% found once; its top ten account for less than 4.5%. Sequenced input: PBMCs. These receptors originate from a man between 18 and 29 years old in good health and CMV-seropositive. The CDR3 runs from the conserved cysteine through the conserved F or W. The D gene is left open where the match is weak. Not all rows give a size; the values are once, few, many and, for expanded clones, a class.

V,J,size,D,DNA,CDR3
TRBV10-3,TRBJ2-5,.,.,TGTGCCATCAGTGCCATACAGGGTAAAGAGACCCAGTACTTC,CAISAIQGKETQYF
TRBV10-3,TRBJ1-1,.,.,TGTGCCATCAGTGAGCAGCCAGGCATGACTAAAGAAGCTTTCTTT,CAISEQPGMTKEAFF
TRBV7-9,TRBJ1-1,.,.,TGTGCCAGCAGCTCACACCGGACAGTTAACACTGAAGCTTTCTTT,CASSSHRTVNTEAFF
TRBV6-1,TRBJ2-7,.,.,TGTGCCAGCAGGGCAGGGGCCTACGAGCAGTACTTC,CASRAGAYEQYF
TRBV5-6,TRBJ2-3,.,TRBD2,TGTGCCAGCAGCGCACTAGCGGGGGGCACAGATACGCAGTATTTT,CASSALAGGTDTQYF
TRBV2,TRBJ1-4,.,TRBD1,TGTGCCAACCGTAGACAGGGTGGGGAGGAAAAACTGTTTTTT,CANRRQGGEEKLFF
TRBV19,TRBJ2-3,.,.,TGTGCCAGTAGTATCCTAGGAGATACGCAGTATTTT,CASSILGDTQYF
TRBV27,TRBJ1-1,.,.,TGTGCCAGCAGTTTATTCAGGGCCACTGAAGCTTTCTTT,CASSLFRATEAFF
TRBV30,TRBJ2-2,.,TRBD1,TGTGCCTGGGGGACAGGGGGATCGGTCCCCGGGGAGCTGTTTTTT,CAWGTGGSVPGELFF
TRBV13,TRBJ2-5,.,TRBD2,TGTGCCAGCGGTGCGGGAGCAAGGGAGACCCAGTACTTC,CASGAGARETQYF
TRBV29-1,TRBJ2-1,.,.,TGCAGCGTGGAAATTAGCCCTGATGAGCAGTTCTTC,CSVEISPDEQFF
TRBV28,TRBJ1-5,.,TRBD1,TGTGCCAGCAGTTTGGCGACAGGGCGGAGTTTGGCCCAGCATTTT,CASSLATGRSLAQHF
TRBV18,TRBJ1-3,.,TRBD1,TGTGCCAGCTCTTGGACAGGGGAAGGAAACACCATATATTTT,CASSWTGEGNTIYF
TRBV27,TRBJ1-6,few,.,TGTGCCAGCAGTTTTAGTATTGGTAATTCACCCCTCCACTTT,CASSFSIGNSPLHF
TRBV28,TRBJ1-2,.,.,TGTGCCAGCAGCCTCCTTCGGGGAGTAGGATATGGCTACACCTTC,CASSLLRGVGYGYTF
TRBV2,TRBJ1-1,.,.,TGTGCCAGCAGTGAAGCGGGACTCCGACCCGACGAAGCTTTCTTT,CASSEAGLRPDEAFF
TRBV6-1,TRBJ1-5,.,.,TGTGCCACCCTGCTGGGACTGGGAAGCAATCAGCCCCAGCATTTT,CATLLGLGSNQPQHF
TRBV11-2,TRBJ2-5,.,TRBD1,TGTGCCAGCAGGCCCGGACAGGGGGCGCCGGAGACCCAGTACTTC,CASRPGQGAPETQYF
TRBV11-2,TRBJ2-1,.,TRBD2,TGTGCCAGCAGCTTAGCCCGGACTAGCGGGGTATACAATGAGCAGTTCTTC,CASSLARTSGVYNEQFF
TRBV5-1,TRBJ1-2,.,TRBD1,TGCGCCAGCAGCGGACAGGGATTGGTTGGCTACACCTTC,CASSGQGLVGYTF
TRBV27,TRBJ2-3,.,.,TGTGCCAGCAGCTGGAAGGGGGTAAGCACAGATACGCAGTATTTT,CASSWKGVSTDTQYF
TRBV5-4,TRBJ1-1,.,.,TGTGCCAGCAGCCTCAAGGGGGACACTGAAGCTTTCTTT,CASSLKGDTEAFF
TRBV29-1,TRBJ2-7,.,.,TGCAGCGTTGAAGGGCAGGATTCCTACGAGCAGTACTTC,CSVEGQDSYEQYF
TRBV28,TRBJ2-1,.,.,TGTGCCAGCTGTTCGGAGGGAGCCTACAATGAGCAGTTCTTC,CASCSEGAYNEQFF
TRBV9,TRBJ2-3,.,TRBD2,TGTGCCAGCAGCGTAGGGGCACTAGCGGGAGCCTCAGATACGCAGTATTTT,CASSVGALAGASDTQYF
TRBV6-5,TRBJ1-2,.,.,TGTGCCAGCAGTCGTAGCTATGGCTACACCTTC,CASSRSYGYTF
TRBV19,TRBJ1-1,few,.,TGTGCCAGTAGTCCGGCGGGACTGAACACTGAAGCTTTCTTT,CASSPAGLNTEAFF
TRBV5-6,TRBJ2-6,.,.,TGTGCCAGCAGCAGGGGGTCTGGGGCCAACGTCCTGACTTTC,CASSRGSGANVLTF
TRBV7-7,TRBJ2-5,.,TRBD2,TGTGCTAGCAGCCCCAAGTGGGGGGGGACCCAGTACTTC,CASSPKWGGTQYF
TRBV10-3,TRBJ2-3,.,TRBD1,TGTGCCATCAGTGATCGGGGGGACAGGGATAGCACAGATACGCAGTATTTT,CAISDRGDRDSTDTQYF
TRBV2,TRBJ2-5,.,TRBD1,TGTGCCAGGGGGGACAGGGCAAGGGAGACCCAGTACTTC,CARGDRARETQYF
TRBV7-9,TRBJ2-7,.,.,TGTGCCAGCAGCTTCTACAACGGGTATACCCTTTACGAGCAGTACTTC,CASSFYNGYTLYEQYF
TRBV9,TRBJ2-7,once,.,TGTGCCAGCAGCGTAGGCCACGGGACCTACGAGCAGTACTTC,CASSVGHGTYEQYF
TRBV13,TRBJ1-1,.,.,TGTGCCAGCAGCTTTGGGGCAAAGGACACTGAAGCTTTCTTT,CASSFGAKDTEAFF
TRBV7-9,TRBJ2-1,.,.,TGTGCCAGCAGCTCCCTGTACAATGAGCAGTTCTTC,CASSSLYNEQFF
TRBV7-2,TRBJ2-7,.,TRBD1,TGTGCTGTGGCAGGGGGTTCCTACGAGCAGTACTTC,CAVAGGSYEQYF